These 15 T cell receptor beta chains share one sample of origin, sequenced in a study of T cells in Graves' hyperthyroidism and ophthalmopathy. The investigators amplified TCR beta CDR3 regions from RNA transcripts. First-round RT-PCR targeting the TCR CDR3 was performed with the HTBI primer set. Each CDR3 protein is one row after TCRdb ran MiXCR on the multiplex PCR reads. Among approximately 420,000 distinct CDR3 sequences, roughly an eighth were seen once, and the ten largest hold 5.3%. The sample comprised blood. These receptors were collected from a woman aged 18 to 35 with Graves' hyperthyroidism.

This clonotype appeared many times. In DNA, the CDR3 is TGTGCCAGCAGCGTTGCCGGGACAGGGGGTATTTCTGGCTACACCTTC. Residues: CASSVAGTGGISGYTF. The chain has TRBV7-9 and TRBJ1-2, with 11 bases lining up with TRBD1. CDR3 size: 16 residues. Germline lookup yields CDR1 SEHNR and CDR2 FQNEAQ (reference sequence). Trimming at V came to 5 bases and at J to 7 bases, leaving 12 bases not matched to a gene.

There are many counts of this clonotype. J is TRBJ1-4 and V is TRBV27; 7 positions match TRBD1. The germline V gene encodes CDR1 MNHEY and CDR2 SMNVEV (reference sequence). There are 14 residues in the CDR3. Trimming removed 6 bases from V and 7 bases from J; junction bases left unmatched: 8. The DNA of the CDR3 is TGTGCCAGCAGACGAACAGGGGAAGGTGAAAAACTGTTTTTT. Translated, it gives CASRRTGEGEKLFF.

This chain connects TRBV19 to TRBJ2-7, with D possibly being TRBD1 or TRBD2 (5 bases each). Germline-derived CDR1 and CDR2 are LNHDA and SQIVND (reference sequence). The CDR3 loop spans 15 amino acids. The V end was cut by 5 bases, the J end by 6 bases, with 20 bases between. The DNA of the CDR3 is TGTGCCAGTAGTCCCGGGACCCATACCACCCCCGAGCAGTACTTC. Protein: CASSPGTHTTPEQYF.

This clonotype was detected ten times or more. The genes are TRBV7-8 and TRBJ2-1; 14 bases line up with TRBD2. Germline V gene sequence: CDR1 SGHVS, CDR2 FQNEAQ. This CDR3 has 15 residues. J was trimmed by 9 bases and V by 4 bases; bases with no gene match: 5. The CDR3 is CASSYTGTSGSEQFF. The CDR3 bases are TGTGCCAGCAGCTACACCGGGACTAGCGGGAGTGAGCAGTTCTTC. Based on the CDR3 plus reference TRBV7-8 and TRBJ2-1, the full variable domain is GAGVSQSPRYKVAKRGQDVALRCDPISGHVSLFWYQQALGQGPEFLTYFQNEAQLDKSGLPSDRFFAERPEGSVSTLKIQRTQQEDSAVYLCASSYTGTSGSEQFFGPGTRLTVL.

Ten or more counts support this clonotype. This chain uses TRBV12-3 or TRBV12-4 with TRBJ2-1, with no clear D. The CDR3 is 13 amino acids. V lost 0 bases and J 7 bases, leaving 7 bases between the germline ends. Here the CDR3 reads CASSLAQDNEQFF. Here the CDR3 DNA reads TGTGCCAGCAGTTTAGCGCAAGATAATGAGCAGTTCTTC.

This clonotype was found many times. The rearrangement joins TRBV7-2 to TRBJ2-7; 14 bases are shared with TRBD2. V shed 5 bases, J shed 4 bases, and the junction held 10 bases outside the gene matches. Germline CDR1 SGHTA, CDR2 FQGNSA. The CDR3 has 17 residues. This CDR3 reads CASSLRGLAGVSYEQYF. The CDR3 DNA sequence: TGTGCCAGCAGCCTCCGGGGACTAGCGGGAGTGTCTTACGAGCAGTACTTC.

The chain is built from TRBV28 and TRBJ1-5; TRBD1 might be the D (5 bases). Germline V CDR1 and CDR2: MDHEN, SYDVKM. V was trimmed by 5 bases and J by 3 bases, leaving 17 bases between them. This CDR3 has 16 residues. The CDR3 spells CASSKSGTADNQPQHF. CDR3 sequence (DNA): TGTGCCAGCAGTAAATCCGGGACGGCAGACAATCAGCCCCAGCATTTT.

The V call is TRBV11-2, the J call TRBJ2-3; D uncertain. This CDR3 is built from 16 residues. Looked up from germline, CDR1 is SGHAT and CDR2 is FQNNGV. V was cut by 1 base and J by 6 bases, with 17 bases left in between. CDR3 residues: CASSLGRALTVDTQYF. CDR3 DNA: TGTGCCAGCAGCTTAGGCCGGGCACTTACCGTTGATACGCAGTATTTT.

Many counts were recorded for this clonotype. This chain connects TRBV6-2 or TRBV6-3 to TRBJ2-1, with 10 bases fitting TRBD2. V lost 5 bases and J lost 8; bases outside the gene matches: 9. This CDR3 is built from 15 residues. In germline, CDR1 is MNHEY, CDR2 SVGEGT. DNA for the CDR3: TGTGCCAGCAGTGGTTTTAGCGGGAGGTTTGATGAGCAGTTCTTC. As protein: CASSGFSGRFDEQFF.

This chain uses TRBV7-9 with TRBJ2-5, with a tentative D call TRBD2 (7 bases). The ends were cut back, 5 bases at V and 4 bases at J, with 17 bases in the middle. This CDR3 spans 15 amino acids. Per germline, CDR1 SEHNR and CDR2 FQNEAQ (reference sequence). The CDR3 nucleotides are TGTGCCAGCAGCGGGATCGGGGGGCTAAGAGAGACCCAGTACTTC. Amino acids: CASSGIGGLRETQYF.

Many counts were recorded for this clonotype. The chain has TRBV7-2 and TRBJ2-3; D might be TRBD1 (5 bases). Germline values: CDR1 SGHTA, CDR2 FQGNSA. There are 16 residues in the CDR3. The V and J ends lost 0 bases and 0 bases respectively, with 10 bases between them. CDR3 residues: CASSLALAGSTDTQYF. The CDR3 DNA sequence: TGTGCCAGCAGCTTAGCGTTGGCAGGGAGCACAGATACGCAGTATTTT.

At least ten counts were recorded for this clonotype. The chain employs TRBV2 and TRBJ2-2, with 13 bases aligning to TRBD2. Per germline, CDR1 SNHLY and CDR2 FYNNEI. J gave up 6 bases and V 7 bases, and 5 bases lay outside the gene matches. The CDR3 contains 15 residues. The CDR3: CASNGLAGVSGELFF. The CDR3 DNA sequence: TGTGCCAGCAACGGACTAGCGGGAGTATCCGGGGAGCTGTTTTTT. The full variable domain, with the rest looked up from reference TRBV2 and TRBJ2-2, is EPEVTQTPSHQVTQMGQEVILRCVPISNHLYFYWYRQILGQKVEFLVSFYNNEISEKSEIFDDQFSVERPDGSNFTLKIRSTKLEDSAMYFCASNGLAGVSGELFFGEGSRLTVL.

This clonotype appeared many times. The chain links TRBV7-2 to TRBJ2-1; tentatively, D is TRBD1 (6 bases). V was cut by 7 bases and J by 5 bases, with 15 bases left in between. Germline V lookup: CDR1 SGHTA, CDR2 FQGNSA. This CDR3 region has 14 residues. The CDR3 nucleotides are TGTGCCAGCACCTTGACAGGAACCCACAATGAGCAGTTCTTC. This sequence encodes CASTLTGTHNEQFF.

J is TRBJ2-1 and V is TRBV19; D possibly corresponds to TRBD2 (6 bases). CDR3 length: 13 residues. CDR1 is LNHDA and CDR2 is SQIVND in the germline V gene (reference sequence). Trimming removed 3 bases from V and 13 bases from J, with 16 bases in between. CDR3 protein: CASSMSLAEPQFF. In nucleotides, the CDR3 is TGTGCCAGTAGTATGTCTTTAGCGGAACCACAGTTCTTC.

This sequence joins TRBV5-1 and TRBJ1-1; a possible D gene is TRBD1 (6 bases). The germline V gene has CDR1 SGHRS and CDR2 YFSETQ. V lost 0 bases to trimming and J lost 0 bases, with 15 bases between them. The CDR3 is 17 amino acids. In nucleotides, the CDR3 is TGCGCCAGCAGCTTGGCCCCAGGGGCGATATTGAACACTGAAGCTTTCTTT. It translates to CASSLAPGAILNTEAFF.